The 20 T cell receptor beta chains below come from one sample, sequenced in a study of siplizumab effects on memory and regulatory T cells. The table came from immunoSEQ multiplex PCR; TCRdb's copy has only in-frame clones and leaves some out. Of some 110,000 clones listed, about 92% were seen once; the top ten hold about 0.32%. Input material: CD4+ T cells sorted from blood. These receptors all come from a human donor in good health.

The chain carries TRBV7-9 and TRBJ1-1, with TRBD1 identical over 7 bases. The CDR3 has 14 amino acids. J lost 2 bases, V lost 5 bases, and 5 bases had no gene match. Germline V lookup: CDR1 SEHNR, CDR2 FQNEAQ (reference sequence). Written as DNA, the CDR3 is TGTGCCAGCAGCCGGGACAGCCAAAACACTGAAGCTTTCTTT. Amino acid sequence: CASSRDSQNTEAFF.

This rearrangement joins TRBV10-3 to TRBJ2-7, with 11 bases lining up with TRBD2. This CDR3 contains 14 residues. V was clipped by 6 bases and J by 3 bases; unmatched bases: 4. CDR1 and CDR2 (germline): ENHRY, SYGVKD. CDR3 amino acids: CAIRQGTSGYEQYF. As DNA, the CDR3 is TGTGCCATCAGGCAAGGGACTAGCGGCTACGAGCAGTACTTC.

The CDR3 DNA sequence: TGCGCCAGCAGTGAAAGGTACCCCAACTCTGGGGCCAACGTCCTGACTTTC. It specifies CASSERYPNSGANVLTF. The V call is TRBV10-1, the J call TRBJ2-6; D remains ambiguous. This CDR3 has 17 residues. Trimming stripped 3 bases from V and 0 bases from J, with 12 bases between. CDR1 is WNHNN and CDR2 is SYGVQD in the germline V gene (reference sequence).

The V and J genes are TRBV6-5 and TRBJ1-2; TRBD1 matches 8 bases. CDR1 and CDR2 (germline): MNHEY, SVGAGI. The CDR3 consists of 15 residues. J lost 5 bases, V lost 5 bases, and 10 bases had no gene match. CDR3 DNA sequence: TGTGCCAGCAGTCTGTCCAGGGGGCGCGGTTATGGCTACACCTTC. It translates to CASSLSRGRGYGYTF.

The chain joins TRBV5-5 to TRBJ2-1, with 10 nucleotides matching TRBD2. This CDR3 contains 15 residues. Germline V lookup: CDR1 SGHKS, CDR2 YYEKEE (reference sequence). V trimming: 5 bases; J trimming: 6 bases; junction bases outside the gene matches: 8. The CDR3, as DNA: TGTGCCAGCAGTTCCGGACTAGCGGCCTCCAATGAGCAGTTCTTC. This sequence encodes CASSSGLAASNEQFF.

The rearrangement joins TRBV6-4 to TRBJ2-1; 10 bases are shared with TRBD2. From germline, CDR1 is MRHNA and CDR2 SNTAGT. This CDR3 region has 15 residues. The J segment lost 7 bases and the V segment lost 1 base, leaving 4 bases of the junction unmatched. CDR3 nucleotides: TGTGCCAGCAGTGACTTTAGCGGGAGGTTTAATGAGCAGTTCTTC. This translates into CASSDFSGRFNEQFF.

The V and J genes are TRBV5-6 and TRBJ2-1; D call uncertain. Germline assignment: CDR1 SGHDT and CDR2 YYEEEE. V gave up 0 bases and J gave up 11 bases, with 21 bases separating them. The CDR3 has 16 residues. Here the CDR3 DNA reads TGTGCCAGCAGCTTGGGGCGTGGCCTCCCCTGGTTTCAGCAGTTCTTC. Translation gives CASSLGRGLPWFQQFF.

The chain combines TRBV18 with TRBJ2-1, with D possibly matching TRBD1 (6 bases). The CDR3 consists of 15 residues. Looked up from germline, CDR1 is KGHSH and CDR2 is LQKENI. The V and J ends lost 5 bases and 0 bases respectively, with 11 bases between them. The CDR3 here is CASSRGTSSYNEQFF. CDR3 coding DNA: TGTGCCAGCTCAAGGGGGACCTCCTCCTACAATGAGCAGTTCTTC.

V and J are TRBV7-9 and TRBJ2-7; TRBD1 matches 8 bases. CDR1 is SEHNR and CDR2 is FQNEAQ in the germline V gene (reference sequence). The CDR3 runs to 13 residues. J gave up 4 bases and V 6 bases, and 5 bases lay outside the gene matches. The CDR3 nucleotides read TGTGCCAGCAGGCGGGACAGGCCTTACGAGCAGTACTTC. It translates to CASRRDRPYEQYF.

The CDR3 DNA is TGCAGCGTTGAAAGCGCAGAGCTTCTTGGAAAACTGTTTTTT. Translated, it gives CSVESAELLGKLFF. This chain uses TRBV29-1 with TRBJ1-4; D is undetermined. V lost 2 bases and J 10 bases, leaving 17 bases between the germline ends. Germline-derived CDR1 and CDR2 are SQVTM and ANQGSEA. The CDR3 is 14 residues long.

This rearrangement joins TRBV28 to TRBJ1-2, with TRBD1 matching 7 bases. Per germline, CDR1 MDHEN and CDR2 SYDVKM. With V trimmed by 6 bases and J by 7 bases, 5 bases remained unmatched. The length of the CDR3 is 12 residues. This CDR3 is CASSPGQVGYTF. CDR3 DNA: TGTGCCAGCAGCCCCGGACAGGTTGGCTACACCTTC.

This sequence joins TRBV9 and TRBJ1-1, with a tentative D call TRBD1 (5 bases). The V gene's germline CDR1 is SGDLS and CDR2 YYNGEE. The CDR3 totals 16 residues. V lost 2 bases, J lost 0 bases, and 14 bases lay in between. The CDR3 is CASSVGPTGVNTEAFF. For the CDR3, the DNA is TGTGCCAGCAGCGTGGGACCGACGGGGGTGAACACTGAAGCTTTCTTT.

The chain joins TRBV4-1 to TRBJ1-2; a possible D gene is TRBD1 (6 bases). Between the trimmed V and J ends, which lost 5 bases and 0 bases, there was a span of 13 bases. Germline V CDR1 and CDR2: MGHRA, YSYEKL. The CDR3 runs to 15 residues. The CDR3 sequence: CASSFGQPANYGYTF. CDR3 DNA sequence: TGCGCCAGCAGCTTTGGACAGCCAGCTAACTATGGCTACACCTTC.

The rearrangement joins TRBV27 to TRBJ1-6; maybe TRBD1 (6 bases). Germline assignment: CDR1 MNHEY and CDR2 SMNVEV (reference sequence). The CDR3 spans 17 residues. V was cut by 2 bases and J by 0 bases, with 11 bases left in between. CDR3 bases: TGTGCCAGCAGTTTACGACAGGAGAGCTCCTATAATTCACCCCTCCACTTT. It translates to CASSLRQESSYNSPLHF.

This chain links TRBV30 with TRBJ1-1; D gene ambiguous. Per the germline V gene, CDR1 is GTSNPN and CDR2 is SVGIG (reference sequence). Trimming stripped 0 bases from V and 3 bases from J, with 11 bases between. This CDR3 has 14 residues. The CDR3 sequence is CAWSVQYSDTEAFF. Here the CDR3 DNA reads TGTGCCTGGAGTGTACAATACAGCGACACTGAAGCTTTCTTT.

The chain has TRBV6-1 and TRBJ1-1; no firm D call. The CDR3 consists of 10 residues. The ends were cut back, 8 bases at V and 3 bases at J, with 4 bases in the middle. Germline V lookup: CDR1 MNHNS, CDR2 SASEGT. The CDR3, as DNA: TGTGCCAGCGGGGACACTGAAGCTTTCTTT. Translating gives CASGDTEAFF.

The chain is built from TRBV5-6 and TRBJ2-1; D is unclear. The germline V gene encodes CDR1 SGHDT and CDR2 YYEEEE. CDR3 length: 16 residues. Trimming took 3 bases from V and 0 from J, leaving 13 bases between them. The CDR3 loop reads CASSSAGDLSYNEQFF. The CDR3 coding sequence is TGTGCCAGCAGCTCCGCCGGCGACCTCTCCTACAATGAGCAGTTCTTC.

The DNA for the CDR3 is TGTGCCTGGAGTACGACTAGCGGGAATAAAAAGTACTTC. It codes for CAWSTTSGNKKYF. This chain uses TRBV30 with TRBJ2-7, with 11 bases aligning to TRBD2. This CDR3 is built from 13 residues. In germline, CDR1 is GTSNPN, CDR2 SVGIG (reference sequence). After removal of 2 bases from V and 11 bases from J, the junction contained 8 bases not matched to a gene.

CDR3 DNA sequence: TGTGCCAGCAGCTTAGCGTTCAGGTCGAGTGAAGCTTTCTTT. It specifies CASSLAFRSSEAFF. V and J are TRBV7-6 and TRBJ1-1; D is undetermined. Germline CDR1 SGHVS, CDR2 FNYEAQ. Trimming took off 0 bases at V and 7 bases at J, with 12 bases between the two ends. The CDR3 has 14 residues.

The rearrangement links TRBV6-1 to TRBJ2-3, with TRBD2 matching over 8 bases. This CDR3 contains 14 residues. V shed 6 bases, J shed 2 bases, and the junction held 4 bases outside the gene matches. Per germline, CDR1 MNHNS and CDR2 SASEGT. The CDR3 loop reads CASSQRGNTDTQYF. CDR3 sequence (DNA): TGTGCCAGCAGCCAGCGGGGGAACACAGATACGCAGTATTTT.